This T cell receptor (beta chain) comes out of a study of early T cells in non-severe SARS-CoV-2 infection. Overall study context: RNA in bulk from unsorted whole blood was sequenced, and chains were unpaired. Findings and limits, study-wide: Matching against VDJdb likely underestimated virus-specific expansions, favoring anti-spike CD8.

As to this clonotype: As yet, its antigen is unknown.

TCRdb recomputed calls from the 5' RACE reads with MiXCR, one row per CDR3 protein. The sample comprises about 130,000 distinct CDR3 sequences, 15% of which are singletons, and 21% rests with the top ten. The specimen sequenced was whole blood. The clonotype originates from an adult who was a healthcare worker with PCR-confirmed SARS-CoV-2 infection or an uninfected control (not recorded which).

Here the CDR3 DNA reads TGTGCCAGCACTCCGCGGGGGCGTAGCACAGATACGCAGTATTTT. This encodes CASTPRGRSTDTQYF. The chain combines TRBV6-1 with TRBJ2-3; tentatively, D is TRBD2 (7 bases). The CDR3 contains 15 residues. Per germline, CDR1 MNHNS and CDR2 SASEGT. With 7 bases removed from V and 0 bases from J, the gap between germline ends came to 14 bases.